The entry that follows covers one TCR beta chain sequence. The antigen remains unidentified. CDR1 and CDR2 (germline): SNHLY, FYNNEI. The V gene lost 6 bases and the J gene lost 6 bases, with 15 bases spanning the gap. The CDR3 covers 14 residues. The libraries were made with immunoSEQ v3. Generated by immunoSEQ multiplex PCR, the TCRdb table keeps only in-frame clones and is missing some. The sample includes more than 50,000 clones, 80% to 90% of them seen just once. These data are taken from a study of TIL therapy for anti-PD-1-resistant metastatic lung cancer. Whole-study findings and limits: The cohort had more treatment-naive, never-smoker and oncogene-addicted patients than typical.

Time point noted: pre-treatment sample, taken before nivolumab and TIL therapy. The chain carries TRBV2 and TRBJ1-5; D is uncertain. This sequence originates from a person aged 25 to 85 with non-small cell lung cancer. The sample consisted of blood, taken at baseline. The CDR3 loop reads CASRADGGSQPQHF. CDR3 nucleotides: TGTGCCAGCAGAGCCGACGGAGGCAGTCAGCCCCAGCATTTT.